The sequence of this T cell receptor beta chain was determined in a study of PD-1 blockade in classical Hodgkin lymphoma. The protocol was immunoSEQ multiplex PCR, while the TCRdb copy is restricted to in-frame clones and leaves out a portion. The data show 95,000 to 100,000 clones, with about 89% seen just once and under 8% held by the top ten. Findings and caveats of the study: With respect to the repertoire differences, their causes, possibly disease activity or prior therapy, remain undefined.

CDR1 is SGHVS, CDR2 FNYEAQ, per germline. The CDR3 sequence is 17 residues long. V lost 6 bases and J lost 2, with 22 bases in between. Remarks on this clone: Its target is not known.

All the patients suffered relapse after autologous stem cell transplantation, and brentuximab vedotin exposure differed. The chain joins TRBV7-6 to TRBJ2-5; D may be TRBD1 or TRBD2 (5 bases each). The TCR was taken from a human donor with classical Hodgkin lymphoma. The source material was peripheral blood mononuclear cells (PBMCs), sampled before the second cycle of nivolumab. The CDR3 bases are TGTGCCAGCAGGCCCGAGGGGCCCTTAGTCGGGCAAGAGACCCAGTACTTC. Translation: CASRPEGPLVGQETQYF.